The entry that follows covers one T cell receptor (beta chain) sequence. The target antigen is unknown. In the PCR, 60 Vbeta and 13 Jbeta primers were used. TCRdb's table, derived via immunoSEQ multiplex PCR, lists solely in-frame clones and lacks some. The data hold about 82,000 clones, with about 68% observed a single time. The data belong to a study of cytomegalovirus exposure and HLA in healthy donors. Findings of the study overall: According to reports, the classifier identified cytomegalovirus status with high specificity and sensitivity. As a later analysis showed, a missense DCLRE1C variant was linked to trimming of TCR beta V- and J-genes.

Looked up from germline, CDR1 is MDHEN and CDR2 is SYDVKM. The CDR3 covers 15 residues. Trimming took off 5 bases at V and 5 bases at J, with 18 bases between the two ends. This chain joins TRBV28 and TRBJ1-2; possibly TRBD1 for D (6 bases). The sequencing sample was made of PBMCs. The sequence derives from a man aged 25 to 45 in good health and CMV-seropositive. CDR3 protein: CASSPIQGEEYGYTF. The CDR3 region has the DNA TGTGCCAGCAGTCCCATACAGGGAGAAGAGTATGGCTACACCTTC.